This TCR beta chain was sequenced for a study of identical twins. Study-wide results and limits: Findings depended on cross-sectional statistics rather than tracking the same donors. Surplus twin overlap in beta out-of-frame sequences was less pronounced.

This clonotype was counted between two and nine times. The antigen remains undetermined. The CDR3 runs 17 residues. Germline CDR1 reads DFQATT; CDR2 reads SNEGSKA (reference sequence). The V segment lost 1 base and the J segment 4 bases; nucleotides outside the gene matches: 8. TCRdb independently ran MiXCR on the 5' RACE reads; one entry per CDR3 protein. Among 750,000 to 950,000 distinct CDR3 sequences, over 9% were seen once, and the ten largest hold around 1.5%. This same sample was also part of a study on yellow fever vaccine responses in identical twins.

What was sequenced was PBMCs. The chain is built from TRBV20-1 and TRBJ2-1; TRBD2 matches 12 bases. This TCR was sampled from a woman between 18 and 29 years old in good health. The CDR3: CSARAKKGLAGYNEQFF. The DNA of the CDR3 is TGCAGTGCTAGAGCTAAGAAGGGACTAGCGGGTTACAATGAGCAGTTCTTC.